These 21 T cell receptor beta chains originate from one sample sequenced in a study of control samples from healthy donors and cancer patients. Measured with immunoSEQ multiplex PCR; TCRdb has only the in-frame clones, and not every one. The sample spans fewer than 250,000 clones; the ten largest clones claim under 2.5%. Sequencing was done on a sample of blood. These receptors all stem from a woman in her twenties or thirties in good health.

The J gene is TRBJ1-2, the V gene TRBV7-2, with 10 bases lining up with TRBD1. CDR3 length: 14 amino acids. CDR1 is SGHTA and CDR2 is FQGNSA in the germline V gene. J was trimmed by 7 bases and V by 5 bases; bases with no gene match: 7. CDR3 in amino acids: CASSAGTGVGGYTF. Written as DNA, the CDR3 is TGTGCCAGCAGCGCCGGGACAGGGGTGGGTGGCTACACCTTC.

V usage is TRBV7-9 and J usage is TRBJ1-1; TRBD1 might be the D (6 bases). This CDR3 is 14 amino acids long. The V gene's germline CDR1 is SEHNR and CDR2 FQNEAQ (reference sequence). The V end lost 5 bases, the J end lost 5 bases, and 15 bases lay between the germline ends. This CDR3 is CASSPTTGRTEAFF. DNA for the CDR3: TGTGCCAGCAGCCCCACCACAGGGAGGACTGAAGCTTTCTTT.

The chain carries TRBV28 and TRBJ2-1; D not certain. There are 14 residues in the CDR3. Trimming pared 2 bases from V and 10 bases from J, leaving 15 bases between. Germline lookup yields CDR1 MDHEN and CDR2 SYDVKM. CDR3 sequence (DNA): TGTGCCAGCAGTTTACCGACTCCCGGACGAGAGCAGTTCTTC. It specifies CASSLPTPGREQFF.

The chain couples TRBV2 to TRBJ1-1; D gene unclear. The length of the CDR3 is 13 residues. V was pared by 6 bases and J by 0 bases, with 8 bases between. Germline V gene lookup returns CDR1 SNHLY and CDR2 FYNNEI. CDR3 coding DNA: TGTGCCAGCAGGGCCAGAATGAACACTGAAGCTTTCTTT. It translates to CASRARMNTEAFF.

The chain couples TRBV18 to TRBJ1-1, with D possibly TRBD1 on 6 matching bases. CDR3 size: 13 residues. Trimming removed 6 bases from V and 0 bases from J, with 8 bases in between. Germline CDR1 is KGHSH and CDR2 is LQKENI. In nucleotides, the CDR3 is TGTGCCAGCTCCCGGGGGCTGAACACTGAAGCTTTCTTT. It yields the protein CASSRGLNTEAFF.

The J gene is TRBJ2-3, the V gene TRBV28; 7 bases line up with TRBD2. CDR1 is MDHEN, CDR2 SYDVKM, per germline. This CDR3 has 13 amino acids. V shed 11 bases, J shed 3 bases, and the junction held 8 bases outside the gene matches. The CDR3 DNA reads as TGTGCCGGCAAAGCTAGCGGAACAGATACGCAGTATTTT. Residues: CAGKASGTDTQYF.

J is TRBJ1-2 and V is TRBV28, with D uncertain. Germline values: CDR1 MDHEN, CDR2 SYDVKM. The CDR3 is 15 residues long. Trimming removed 1 base at V and 0 bases at J, with 9 bases between. The CDR3 loop reads CASSLYGSANYGYTF. DNA of the CDR3: TGTGCCAGCAGTTTATACGGCTCAGCTAACTATGGCTACACCTTC.

This chain connects TRBV3-1 (or the pseudogene TRBV3-2) to TRBJ1-2; D is ambiguous. Germline V gene data show CDR1 as LGHDT and CDR2 as YNNKEL (reference sequence). The CDR3 is 11 residues long. Trimming cost V 3 bases and J 8 bases, with 7 bases left between them. The CDR3 sequence: CASSQLRGYTF. CDR3 nucleotides: TGTGCCAGCAGCCAGTTGAGAGGCTACACCTTC.

This chain links TRBV15 with TRBJ2-3, with TRBD2 matching 14 bases. After removal of 5 bases from V and 3 bases from J, the junction contained 4 bases not matched to a gene. The CDR3 sequence is 16 residues long. The germline CDR1 and CDR2 sequences are LNHNV and YYDKDF (reference sequence). The CDR3 nucleotides read TGTGCCACCAGCCTTCGACTAGCGGGGGGGACAGATACGCAGTATTTT. Translating gives CATSLRLAGGTDTQYF.

J is TRBJ1-1 and V is TRBV27, with 9 bases that match TRBD1. CDR3 length: 14 amino acids. Germline trimming cut 5 bases from V and 1 base from J; bases unmatched to any gene: 2. Germline V gene sequence: CDR1 MNHEY, CDR2 SMNVEV (reference sequence). CDR3: CASSMGQGNTEAFF. CDR3 coding DNA: TGTGCCAGCAGTATGGGACAGGGGAACACTGAAGCTTTCTTT.

V and J are TRBV9 and TRBJ1-5; TRBD1 is a possible D gene (5 bases). The germline V gene encodes CDR1 SGDLS and CDR2 YYNGEE. CDR3 length: 12 amino acids. Trimming left V 8 bases short and J 6 bases short, with 12 bases between. The CDR3 DNA follows: TGTGCCAGTGGACAAGAAGGTCAGCCCCAGCATTTT. Amino acid sequence: CASGQEGQPQHF. Combining the CDR3 with reference TRBV9 and TRBJ1-5 gives the whole variable domain DSGVTQTPKHLITATGQRVTLRCSPRSGDLSVYWYQQSLDQGLQFLIQYYNGEERAKGNILERFSAQQFPDLHSELNLSSLELGDSALYFCASGQEGQPQHFGDGTRLSIL.

The chain is built from TRBV18 and TRBJ1-3; D remains unclear. The CDR3 contains 14 residues. Trimming cost V 5 bases and J 4 bases, with 12 bases left between them. CDR1 KGHSH and CDR2 LQKENI come from the germline V gene. The CDR3 protein is CASSGRQEGNTIYF. The CDR3 coding sequence is TGTGCCAGCTCAGGGAGGCAAGAAGGAAACACCATATATTTT.

This chain connects TRBV28 to TRBJ1-2; 9 positions agree with TRBD1. From germline, CDR1 is MDHEN and CDR2 SYDVKM. The CDR3 extends over 14 amino acids. V trimming: 5 bases; J trimming: 2 bases; junction bases outside the gene matches: 3. The CDR3 bases are TGTGCCAGCAGTACAGGACAGGGGAACTATGGCTACACCTTC. This gives the protein CASSTGQGNYGYTF.

CDR3 in DNA: TGTGCCAGCAGTGAGAACAGGGGCGGGGCTTTCTTT. It encodes CASSENRGGAFF. The chain combines TRBV2 with TRBJ1-1, with 7 bases that match TRBD1. CDR1 and CDR2 from the germline V gene are SNHLY and FYNNEI. J lost 11 bases, V lost 3 bases, and 6 bases had no gene match. The CDR3 has 12 residues.

This rearrangement joins TRBV5-1 to TRBJ1-2, with D perhaps matching TRBD1 (5 bases). V gave up 2 bases and J gave up 4 bases, with 12 bases separating them. Germline values: CDR1 SGHRS, CDR2 YFSETQ. The CDR3 is 14 amino acids. In nucleotides, the CDR3 is TGCGCCAGCAGCTTTGGACTGGGGGGCTATGGCTACACCTTC. Its translation is CASSFGLGGYGYTF.

The DNA for the CDR3 is TGTGCCAGCAGCCAAGGGCATACAGTTGCCGAGCAGTACTTC. It specifies CASSQGHTVAEQYF. This rearrangement joins TRBV3-1 (or the pseudogene TRBV3-2) to TRBJ2-7, with unresolved D. Germline loops: CDR1 LGHDT, CDR2 YNNKEL (reference sequence). The CDR3 runs to 14 residues. V lost 1 base, J lost 6 bases, and 13 bases lay in between.

This chain's CDR3 is CASSSFGTGDQPQHF. The CDR3 region has the DNA TGTGCCAGCAGCTCATTCGGGACAGGGGATCAGCCCCAGCATTTT. The chain combines TRBV5-5 with TRBJ1-5; 10 positions agree with TRBD1. CDR1 and CDR2 from the germline V gene are SGHKS and YYEKEE (reference sequence). The length of the CDR3 is 15 residues. Losses at the gene ends were 3 bases for V and 5 bases for J; bases not matched to a gene: 5.

The chain is built from TRBV27 and TRBJ1-5; D is unclear. Per germline, CDR1 MNHEY and CDR2 SMNVEV (reference sequence). V was shortened by 4 bases and J by 5 bases, with 6 bases between the two germline ends. This CDR3 is 12 amino acids long. The CDR3 DNA is TGTGCCAGCAGTTCGGGGTATCAGCCCCAGCATTTT. Its protein product is CASSSGYQPQHF.

The V and J genes are TRBV6-4 and TRBJ1-2; the match to TRBD1 covers 9 bases. The ends lost 7 bases at V and 4 bases at J; junction bases unmatched: 13. The CDR3 length is 16 residues. Per the germline V gene, CDR1 is MRHNA and CDR2 is SNTAGT. CDR3 sequence reads: CASTPEGTGILYGYTF. CDR3 DNA: TGTGCCAGCACCCCAGAGGGGACAGGGATTCTCTATGGCTACACCTTC.

Note on this clone: The sample holds other DNA sequences that translate to the same CDR3. The chain combines TRBV6-4 with TRBJ2-3; the match to TRBD2 covers 10 bases. The CDR3 extends over 16 amino acids. The germline CDR1 and CDR2 sequences are MRHNA and SNTAGT. Trimming took 0 bases from V and 3 from J; bases not matched to a gene: 3. The CDR3 loop reads CASSDSSGGATDTQYF. In DNA, the CDR3 is TGTGCCAGCAGTGACTCCAGCGGGGGGGCGACAGATACGCAGTATTTT.

The rearrangement uses TRBV18 and TRBJ1-2, with D perhaps TRBD1 (6 bases). This CDR3 has 17 amino acids. The V end was cut by 2 bases, the J end by 4 bases, with 20 bases between. The V gene's germline CDR1 is KGHSH and CDR2 LQKENI. The CDR3 bases are TGTGCCAGCTCACCATCTCCCGGGACAAATACCCTCTATGGCTACACCTTC. It translates to CASSPSPGTNTLYGYTF.